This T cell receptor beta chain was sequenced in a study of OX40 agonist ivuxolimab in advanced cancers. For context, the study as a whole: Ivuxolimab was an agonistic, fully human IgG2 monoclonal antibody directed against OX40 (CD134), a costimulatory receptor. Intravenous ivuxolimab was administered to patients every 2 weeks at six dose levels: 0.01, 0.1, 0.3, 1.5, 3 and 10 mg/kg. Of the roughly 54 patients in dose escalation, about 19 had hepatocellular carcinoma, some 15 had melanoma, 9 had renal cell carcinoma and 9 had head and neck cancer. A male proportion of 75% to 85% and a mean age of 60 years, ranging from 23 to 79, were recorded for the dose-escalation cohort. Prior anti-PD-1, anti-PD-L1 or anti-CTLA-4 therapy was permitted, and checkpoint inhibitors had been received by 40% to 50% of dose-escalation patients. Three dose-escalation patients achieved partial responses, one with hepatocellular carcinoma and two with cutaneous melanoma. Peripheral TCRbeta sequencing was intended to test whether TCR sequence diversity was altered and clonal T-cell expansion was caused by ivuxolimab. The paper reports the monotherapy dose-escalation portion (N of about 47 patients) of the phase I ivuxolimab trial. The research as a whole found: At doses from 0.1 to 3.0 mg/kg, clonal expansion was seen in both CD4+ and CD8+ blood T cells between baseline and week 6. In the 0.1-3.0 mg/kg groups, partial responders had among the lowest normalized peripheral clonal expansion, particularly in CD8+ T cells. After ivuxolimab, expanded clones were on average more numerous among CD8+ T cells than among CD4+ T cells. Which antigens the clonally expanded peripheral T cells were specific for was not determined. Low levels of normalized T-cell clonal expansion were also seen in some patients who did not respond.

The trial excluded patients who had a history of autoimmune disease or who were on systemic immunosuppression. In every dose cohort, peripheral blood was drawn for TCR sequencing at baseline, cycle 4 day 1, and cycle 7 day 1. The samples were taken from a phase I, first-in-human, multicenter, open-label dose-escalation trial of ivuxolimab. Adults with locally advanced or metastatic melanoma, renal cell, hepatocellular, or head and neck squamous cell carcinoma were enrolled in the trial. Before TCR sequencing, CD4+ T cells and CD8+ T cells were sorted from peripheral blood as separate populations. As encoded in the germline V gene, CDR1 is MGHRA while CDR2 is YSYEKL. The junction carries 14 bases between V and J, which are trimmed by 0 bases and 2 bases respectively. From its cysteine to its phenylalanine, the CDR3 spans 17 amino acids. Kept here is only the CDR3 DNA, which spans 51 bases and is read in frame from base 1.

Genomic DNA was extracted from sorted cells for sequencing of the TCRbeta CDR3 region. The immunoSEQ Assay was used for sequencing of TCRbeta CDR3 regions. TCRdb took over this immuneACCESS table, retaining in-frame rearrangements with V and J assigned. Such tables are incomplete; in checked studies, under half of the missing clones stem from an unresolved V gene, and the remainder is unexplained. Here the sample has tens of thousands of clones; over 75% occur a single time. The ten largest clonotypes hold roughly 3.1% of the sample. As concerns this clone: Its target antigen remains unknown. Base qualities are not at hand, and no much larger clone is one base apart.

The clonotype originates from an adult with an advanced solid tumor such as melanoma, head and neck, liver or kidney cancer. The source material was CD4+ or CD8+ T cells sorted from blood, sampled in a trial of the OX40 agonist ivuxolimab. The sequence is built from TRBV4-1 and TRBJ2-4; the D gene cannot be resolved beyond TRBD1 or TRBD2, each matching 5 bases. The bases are TGCGCCAGCAGCCAAGATCGTGGGGGTGGAACCAAAAACATTCAGTACTTC. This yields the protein CASSQDRGGGTKNIQYF.